A selection of T cell receptor beta chains follows, all from one sample in a study of T cell repertoires in cytomegalovirus infection. Antigens for these TCRs are unknown. TCRdb re-called the reads with MiXCR, one entry per CDR3 protein. The data contain approximately 260,000 distinct CDR3 sequences, about 20% of them singletons. The sample was cultured PBMCs, taken from culture after CMV antigen stimulation. Source of these receptors: a human donor in good health (CMV status not recorded). Some clones in this sample may be carry-over from other donors' samples. CDR3s include the opening cysteine and the closing phenylalanine or tryptophan. The D gene is left open where the match is weak. Some rows mark clone size as missing; the rest say once, few, many or name a class of expanded clone.

j_call	clone_size	d_call	v_call	cdr3_nt	cdr3_aa
TRBJ2-7	few	TRBD2	TRBV6-5	TGTGCCAGCAGTACCACTAGGGCGGGAGGGCCCAACGAGCAGTACTTC	CASSTTRAGGPNEQYF
TRBJ2-3	-	TRBD1	TRBV19	TGTGCCAGCTCGGGACAGGTTACTTCAGATACGCAGTATTTT	CASSGQVTSDTQYF
TRBJ2-1	-	TRBD2	TRBV15	TGTGCCACCAGCAGACCGCTAGCGGGAGATAAGGATGAGCAGTTCTTC	CATSRPLAGDKDEQFF
TRBJ1-2	-	TRBD1	TRBV11-2	TGTGCCAGCAGCCAAATCGGCAGGGGGTTCAACTATGGCTACACCTTC	CASSQIGRGFNYGYTF
TRBJ2-1	few	-	TRBV19	TGTGCCAGTAGTATGAGGTCGAACAATGAGCAGTTCTTC	CASSMRSNNEQFF
TRBJ1-3	many	-	TRBV7-3	TGTGCCAGCAGCTCCGGACCGGCCTCTGGAAACACCATATATTTT	CASSSGPASGNTIYF
TRBJ2-5	many	-	TRBV10-3	TGTGCCATCATGGGGACAAACCAAGAGACCCAGTACTTC	CAIMGTNQETQYF
TRBJ1-6	-	-	TRBV4-3	TGCGCCAGCAGCCAAGTCCCGGGAGGATCGAGCTATAATTCACCCCTCCACTTT	CASSQVPGGSSYNSPLHF
TRBJ2-5	-	TRBD2	TRBV6-2/TRBV6-3	TGTGCCAGCAGTTGGGGACTAGCGGGAGAGACCCAGTACTTC	CASSWGLAGETQYF
TRBJ1-5	few	-	TRBV6-2/TRBV6-3	TGTGCCAGCAGTTTTATCGCTTCATCTGCCGATCAGCCCCAGCATTTT	CASSFIASSADQPQHF
TRBJ1-5	-	TRBD1	TRBV6-8	TGTGCCAGCAGAACCAGGACAGGAATGGGCAATCAGCCCCAGCATTTT	CASRTRTGMGNQPQHF
TRBJ2-1	once	-	TRBV6-1	TGTGCCAGCAGTGCTGGTCGAGGCTATGAGCAGATCTTC	CASSAGRGYEQIF
TRBJ1-2	few	-	TRBV18	TGTGCCAGCTCACCACCGTGGAGCAGGGGCCCGTTTTCCGGCTACACCTTC	CASSPPWSRGPFSGYTF
TRBJ1-1	few	-	TRBV5-1	TGCGCCAGCCGCAAGAGGGGACCAAACACTGAAGCTTTCTTT	CASRKRGPNTEAFF
TRBJ1-5	-	-	TRBV2	TGTGCCAGCAACCGGGACAGCAATCAGCCCCAGCATTTT	CASNRDSNQPQHF
TRBJ1-1	-	-	TRBV7-9	TGTGCCAGCAGCGCCCGACTTGGAGGAAACACTGAAGCTTTCTTT	CASSARLGGNTEAFF
TRBJ2-1	many	TRBD1	TRBV7-2	TGTGCCAGCAGCTTATTTGGGACAGGGCACAATGAGCAGTTCTTC	CASSLFGTGHNEQFF
TRBJ2-2	-	-	TRBV19	TGTGCCAGTAATTCGGGTTCAGGGGCCACCGGGGAGCTGTTTTTT	CASNSGSGATGELFF
TRBJ2-1	few	TRBD2	TRBV12-3/TRBV12-4	TGTGCCAGCAGGGTAGGGAGGGCCTTTAATGAGCAGTTCTTC	CASRVGRAFNEQFF
TRBJ2-5	few	-	TRBV5-4	TGTGCCAGCAGCCCGGCGTACCAAGAGACCCAGTACTTC	CASSPAYQETQYF
TRBJ2-3	-	TRBD2	TRBV7-6	TGTGCCAGCAGCTTTCTAGCGGGAGTTATAACAGATACGCAGTATTTT	CASSFLAGVITDTQYF
TRBJ2-5	many	TRBD2	TRBV7-2	TGTGCCAGCAGCTGGTGGACTAGCGGGAGTATGGAGACCCAGTACTTC	CASSWWTSGSMETQYF
TRBJ2-3	many	-	TRBV19	TGTGCCAGTGGGGATACAGATACGCAGTATTTT	CASGDTDTQYF